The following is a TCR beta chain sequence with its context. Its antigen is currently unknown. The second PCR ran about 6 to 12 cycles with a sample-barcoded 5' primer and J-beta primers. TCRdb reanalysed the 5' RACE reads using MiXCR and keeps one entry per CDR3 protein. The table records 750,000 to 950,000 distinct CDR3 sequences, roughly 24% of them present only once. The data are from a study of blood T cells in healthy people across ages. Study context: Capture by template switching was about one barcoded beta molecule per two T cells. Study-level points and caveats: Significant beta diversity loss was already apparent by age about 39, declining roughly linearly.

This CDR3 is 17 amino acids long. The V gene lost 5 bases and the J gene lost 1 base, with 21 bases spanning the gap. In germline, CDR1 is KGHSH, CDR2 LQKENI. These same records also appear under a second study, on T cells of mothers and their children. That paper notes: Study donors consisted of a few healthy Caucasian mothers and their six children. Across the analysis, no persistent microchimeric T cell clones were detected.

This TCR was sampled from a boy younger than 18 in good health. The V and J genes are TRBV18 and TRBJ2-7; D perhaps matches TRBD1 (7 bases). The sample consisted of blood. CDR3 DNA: TGTGCCAGCTCAGCCCTGGGGCGGGACAGTTCTTCCTACGAGCAGTACTTC. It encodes CASSALGRDSSSYEQYF.